This paragraph covers one T cell receptor (beta chain) sequence. These data belong to a study of T cells after yellow fever vaccination. Germline CDR1 is SGHTA and CDR2 is FQGNSA. The V and J ends lost 2 bases and 6 bases respectively, with 14 bases between them. This CDR3 contains 14 residues. A 5'RACE template-switching step, the method used to make TCR cDNA, added a universal primer site and UMIs. TCRdb processed the 5' RACE reads anew with MiXCR; each CDR3 protein has one entry. Here the sample spans over 65,000 distinct CDR3 sequences, 10% to 15% being singletons. Study results and limitations: The CD4 and CD8 compartments had a small share of their clonotypes in common. Post-booster reappearance was seen for most primary-vaccination clones (around 97% CD4, 80% to 90% CD8). Repertoires sorted by FACS could include abundant clonotypes that are contaminants from the bulk population.

The source is a man younger than 30 who received the YFV17D yellow fever vaccine. The chain combines TRBV7-2 with TRBJ2-7; D not resolved. The sequences come from CD8+ T cells not binding an NS4B(214-222) dextramer, sorted from PBMCs, collected around 3 weeks after the first yellow fever vaccination. CDR3 sequence (DNA): TGTGCCAGCAGCTTATCGGGTAGCTCCGGCGAGCAGTACTTC. Translation gives CASSLSGSSGEQYF.